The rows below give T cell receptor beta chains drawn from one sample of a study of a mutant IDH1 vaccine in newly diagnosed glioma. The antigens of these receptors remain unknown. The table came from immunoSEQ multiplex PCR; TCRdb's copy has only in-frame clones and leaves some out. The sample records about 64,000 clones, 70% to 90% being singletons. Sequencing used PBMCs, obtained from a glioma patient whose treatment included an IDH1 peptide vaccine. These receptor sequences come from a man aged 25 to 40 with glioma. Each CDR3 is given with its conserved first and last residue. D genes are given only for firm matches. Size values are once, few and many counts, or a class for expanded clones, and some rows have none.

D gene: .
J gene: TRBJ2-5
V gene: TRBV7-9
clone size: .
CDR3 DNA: TGTGCCAGCAGCGGTAACAGGTTGGAGACCCAGTACTTC
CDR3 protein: CASSGNRLETQYF

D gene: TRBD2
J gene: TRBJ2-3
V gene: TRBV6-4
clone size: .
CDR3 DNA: TGTGCCAGCAGTGACTCAGCGGGGGCCCCAGATACGCAGTATTTT
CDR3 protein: CASSDSAGAPDTQYF

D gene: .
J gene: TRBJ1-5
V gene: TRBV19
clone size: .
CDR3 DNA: TGTGCCAGTAGTATAGGCTCTGGACCGCGCAATCAGCCCCAGCATTTT
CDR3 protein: CASSIGSGPRNQPQHF

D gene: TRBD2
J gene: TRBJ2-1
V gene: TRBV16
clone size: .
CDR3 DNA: TGTGCCAGCAGCCAATCAGGGTTGATAGCGGGGAAATTGGCGAATGAGCAGTTCTTC
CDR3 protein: CASSQSGLIAGKLANEQFF

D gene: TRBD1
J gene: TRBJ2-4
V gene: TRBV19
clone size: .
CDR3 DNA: TGTGCCAGTAGTATAGGTACCAGGGGGGCCAAAAACATTCAGTACTTC
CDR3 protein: CASSIGTRGAKNIQYF

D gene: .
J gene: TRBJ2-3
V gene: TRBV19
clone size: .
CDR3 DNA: TGTGCCAGTAGAGAGGGTGGTACAGATACGCAGTATTTT
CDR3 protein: CASREGGTDTQYF

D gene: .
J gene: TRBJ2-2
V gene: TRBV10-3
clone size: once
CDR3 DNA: TGTGCCATCAGTGAGTCCTTACGGGGGGCTAACACCGGGGAGCTGTTTTTT
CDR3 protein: CAISESLRGANTGELFF

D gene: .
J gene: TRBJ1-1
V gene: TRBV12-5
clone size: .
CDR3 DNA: TGTGCTAGTGGACCAGGGAACACTGAGGCTTTCTTT
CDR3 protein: CASGPGNTEAFF

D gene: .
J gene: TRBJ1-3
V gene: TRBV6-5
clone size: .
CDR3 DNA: TGTGCCAGCACTACAGGGAGACCTGGAAACACCATATATTTT
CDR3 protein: CASTTGRPGNTIYF

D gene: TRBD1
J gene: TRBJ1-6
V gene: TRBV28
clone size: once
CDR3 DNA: TGTGCCAGCACCACCGGGACAGGGCATTCACCCCTCCACTTT
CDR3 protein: CASTTGTGHSPLHF

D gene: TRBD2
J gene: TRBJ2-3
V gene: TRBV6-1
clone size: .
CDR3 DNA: TGTGCCAGCAGTGAACCGTTAGCGGGGGGGCAGGCGCAGTATTTT
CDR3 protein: CASSEPLAGGQAQYF

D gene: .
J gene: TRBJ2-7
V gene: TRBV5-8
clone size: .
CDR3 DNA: TGTGCCAGCAGCCGCAGGGGCTCCTACGAGCAGTACTTC
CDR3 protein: CASSRRGSYEQYF

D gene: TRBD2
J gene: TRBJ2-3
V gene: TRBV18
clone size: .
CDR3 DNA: TGTGCCAGCTCACCACGGGTAACTAGCGGGGGTACCAGCACAGATACGCAGTATTTT
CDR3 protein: CASSPRVTSGGTSTDTQYF

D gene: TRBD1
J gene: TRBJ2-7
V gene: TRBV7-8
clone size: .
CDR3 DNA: TGTGCCAGCAGCACCTCCGGGACAGGGCGTACCTACGAGCAGTACTTC
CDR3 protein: CASSTSGTGRTYEQYF

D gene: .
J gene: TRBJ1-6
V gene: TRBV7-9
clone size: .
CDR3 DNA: TGTGCCAGCAGCTTTTTCAGCGGTCAGGAGCGGGGTTCACCCCTCCACTTT
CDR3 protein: CASSFFSGQERGSPLHF

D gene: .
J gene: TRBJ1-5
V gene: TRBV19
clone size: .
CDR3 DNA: TGTGCCAGTAGTATAATATTTGGAGGGAGGGGTAGCAATCAGCCCCAGCATTTT
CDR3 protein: CASSIIFGGRGSNQPQHF

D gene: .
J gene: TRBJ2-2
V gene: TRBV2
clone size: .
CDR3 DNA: TGTGCCAGCATTTCTTACAGGCCGACGAACACCGGGGAGCTGTTTTTT
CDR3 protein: CASISYRPTNTGELFF

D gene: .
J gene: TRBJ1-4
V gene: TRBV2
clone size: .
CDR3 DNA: TGTGCCAGCCGACTCCAGGGCCGAGCTAATGAAAAACTGTTTTTT
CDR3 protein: CASRLQGRANEKLFF

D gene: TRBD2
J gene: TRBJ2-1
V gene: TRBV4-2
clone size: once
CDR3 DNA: TGTGCCAGCAGCCAAGATAACTTGGCTAGCGGGTACAATGAGCAGTTCTTC
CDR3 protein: CASSQDNLASGYNEQFF

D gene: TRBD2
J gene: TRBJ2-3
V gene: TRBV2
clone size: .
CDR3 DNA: TGTGCCAGCCTCCCGGGACTAGCGGGCCTTAGCACAGATACGCAGTATTTT
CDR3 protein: CASLPGLAGLSTDTQYF

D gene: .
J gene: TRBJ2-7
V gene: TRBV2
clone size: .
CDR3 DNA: TGTGCCAGCAGTGAAGAAAGGGGACTCTACGAGCAGTACTTC
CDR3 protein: CASSEERGLYEQYF

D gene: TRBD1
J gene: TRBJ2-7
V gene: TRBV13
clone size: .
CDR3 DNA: TGTGCCAGCAGCCCAAGGACAGGGTTTGGGTATGGCTACGAGCAGTACTTC
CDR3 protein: CASSPRTGFGYGYEQYF

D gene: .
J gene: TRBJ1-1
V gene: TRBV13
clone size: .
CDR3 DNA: TGTGCCAGCAGCAACTCCCTCCGGGGTTGGGTCACTGAAGCTTTCTTT
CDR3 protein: CASSNSLRGWVTEAFF

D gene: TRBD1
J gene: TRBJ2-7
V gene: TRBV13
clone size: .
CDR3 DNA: TGTGCCAGCAGCTTTAACAGGGGGGTCGCCTACGAGCAGTACTTC
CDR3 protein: CASSFNRGVAYEQYF

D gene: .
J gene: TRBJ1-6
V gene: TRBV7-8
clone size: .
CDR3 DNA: TGTGCCAGCAGCCCCGGACGGGGGCCTAGTAATTCACCCCTCCACTTT
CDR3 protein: CASSPGRGPSNSPLHF

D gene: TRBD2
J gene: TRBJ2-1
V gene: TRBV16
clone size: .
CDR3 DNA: TGTGCCAGCAGCCAACTAGCGGGGGTTAATAATGAGCAGTTCTTC
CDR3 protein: CASSQLAGVNNEQFF

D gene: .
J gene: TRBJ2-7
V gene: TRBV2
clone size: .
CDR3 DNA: TGTGCCAGCGGATTTCAACGTTCCTACGAGCAGTACTTC
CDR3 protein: CASGFQRSYEQYF

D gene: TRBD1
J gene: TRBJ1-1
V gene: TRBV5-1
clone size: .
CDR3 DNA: TGCGCCAGCAGCTTGAGGCAGGGGGTGAACACTGAAGCTTTCTTT
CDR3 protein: CASSLRQGVNTEAFF

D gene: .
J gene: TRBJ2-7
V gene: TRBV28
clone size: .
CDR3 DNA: TGTGCCAGCAGCCCCCCCCACCGATCGAACCCCGTTTCCTACGAGCAGTACTTC
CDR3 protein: CASSPPHRSNPVSYEQYF

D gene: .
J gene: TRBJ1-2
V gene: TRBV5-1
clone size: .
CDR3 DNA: TGCGCCAGCAGCTTGGCCATAGGGGCAAACTATGGCTACACCTTC
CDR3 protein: CASSLAIGANYGYTF

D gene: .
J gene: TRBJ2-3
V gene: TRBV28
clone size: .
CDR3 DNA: TGTGCCAGCAGTGGACTGGGGACTTCCACAGATACGCAGTATTTT
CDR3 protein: CASSGLGTSTDTQYF

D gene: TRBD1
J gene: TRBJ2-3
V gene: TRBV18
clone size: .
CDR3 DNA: TGTGCCAGCTCACCTCTGTCGGGACAGGCGGATACGCAGTATTTT
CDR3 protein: CASSPLSGQADTQYF

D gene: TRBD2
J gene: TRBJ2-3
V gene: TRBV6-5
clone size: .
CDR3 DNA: TGTGCCAGCAGCGCAGGCGGGGGGGCCAAAACGCAGTATTTT
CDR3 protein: CASSAGGGAKTQYF

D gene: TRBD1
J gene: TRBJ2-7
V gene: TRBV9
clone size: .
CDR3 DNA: TGTGCCAGCAGCGTAGACACAGGGGCCTACGAGCAGTACTTC
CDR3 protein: CASSVDTGAYEQYF

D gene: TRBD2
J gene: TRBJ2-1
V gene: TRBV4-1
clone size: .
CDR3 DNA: TGCGCCAGCAGCCAAGTACCCGGGGGGGCGGACAATGAGCAGTTCTTC
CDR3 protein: CASSQVPGGADNEQFF

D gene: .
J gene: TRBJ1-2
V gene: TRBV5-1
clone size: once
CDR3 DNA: TGCGCCAGCAGCTTAGTGACAGGAGGAAGTACTAACTATGGCTACACCTTC
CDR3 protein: CASSLVTGGSTNYGYTF

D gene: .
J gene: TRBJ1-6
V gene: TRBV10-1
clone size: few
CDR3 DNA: TGCGCCAGCAGTGAGTCGGGGTATTCACCCCTCCACTTT
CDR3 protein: CASSESGYSPLHF

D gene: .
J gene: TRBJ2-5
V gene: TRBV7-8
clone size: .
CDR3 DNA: TGTGCCAGCAGCCGTGTTCCCAGGCTGGGGGAGACCCAGTACTTC
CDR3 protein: CASSRVPRLGETQYF

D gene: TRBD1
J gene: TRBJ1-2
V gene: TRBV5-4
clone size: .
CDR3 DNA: TGTGCCAGCAGCGTCACGACAGGGGGCGGTGGCTACACCTTC
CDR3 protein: CASSVTTGGGGYTF

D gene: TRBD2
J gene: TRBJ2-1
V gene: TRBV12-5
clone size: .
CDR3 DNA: TGTGCTAGTGTCGAAGGACTAGCGGGGGGGCCTTGGGCTTACAATGAGCAGTTCTTC
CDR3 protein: CASVEGLAGGPWAYNEQFF

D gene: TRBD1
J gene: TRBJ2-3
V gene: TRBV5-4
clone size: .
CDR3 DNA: TGTGCCAGCAGCCAGGACAGGGGGCGAGATACGCAGTATTTT
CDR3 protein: CASSQDRGRDTQYF

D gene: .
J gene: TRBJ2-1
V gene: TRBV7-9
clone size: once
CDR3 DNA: TGTGCCAGCAGCTTCCCCCCGGGATTCAACTACAATGAGCAGTTCTTC
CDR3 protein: CASSFPPGFNYNEQFF

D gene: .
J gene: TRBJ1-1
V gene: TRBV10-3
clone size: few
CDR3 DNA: TGTGCCATCAGTGATAGGGGGACGACGGATGAAGCTTTCTTT
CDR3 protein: CAISDRGTTDEAFF

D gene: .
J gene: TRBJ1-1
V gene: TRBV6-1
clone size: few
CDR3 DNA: TGTGCCAGCAGTGAAGCTCCGGCGGTGAACACTGAAGCTTTCTTT
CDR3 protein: CASSEAPAVNTEAFF

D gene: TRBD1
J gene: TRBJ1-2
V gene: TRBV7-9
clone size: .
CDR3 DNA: TGTGCCAGCAGTTCGCTGGGACAGAACTATGGCTACACCTTC
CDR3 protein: CASSSLGQNYGYTF

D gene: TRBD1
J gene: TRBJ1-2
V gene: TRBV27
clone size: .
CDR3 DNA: TGTGCCAGCAGGACGAGGACAGGGGGAACTAACTATGGCTACACCTTC
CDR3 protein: CASRTRTGGTNYGYTF

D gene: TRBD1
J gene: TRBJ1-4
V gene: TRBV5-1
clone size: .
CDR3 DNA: TGCGCCAGCAGCTTGTTGAGACAGGGTGCCACTAATGAAAAACTGTTTTTT
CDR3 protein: CASSLLRQGATNEKLFF

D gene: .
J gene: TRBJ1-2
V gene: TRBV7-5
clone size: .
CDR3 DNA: TGTGTCAGAAGCTTAGCGCTATTCCAAAACTATAGGGCCACTAACTATGGCTACACCTTC
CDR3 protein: CVRSLALFQNYRATNYGYTF

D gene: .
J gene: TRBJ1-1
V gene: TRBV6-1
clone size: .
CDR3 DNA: TGTGCCAGCATCATCCCGCGGACTGAAGCTTTCTTT
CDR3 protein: CASIIPRTEAFF

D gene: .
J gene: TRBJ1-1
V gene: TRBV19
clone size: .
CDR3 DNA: TGTGCCAGTAGTACATTGGGGGGGAGCCGGAACACTGAAGCTTTCTTT
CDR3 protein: CASSTLGGSRNTEAFF